This T cell receptor (beta chain) was profiled in a study of T cell responses to AZD1222 COVID-19 vaccine. Study outcomes and limitations: Distributed over spike, vaccine-associated CD4 TCRs predominated at 160-218 and 743-854. Spike-specific TCR breadth and depth both grew after two AZD1222 doses. There were repertoire samples only from the period after the peak T cell response. Donors were largely white British and mainly female; clonal diversity was possibly underestimated.

Germline CDR1 reads SGHVS; CDR2 reads FNYEAQ. Trimming cost V 0 bases and J 4 bases, with 6 bases left between them. CDR3 length equals 14 residues. Of note for this clone: Its target is unknown.

Repertoires were generated with immunoSEQ multiplex PCR, while TCRdb's copy carries only in-frame clones and drops some. The sample consists of roughly 150,000 clones, almost 95% of them appearing once. Specimen: peripheral blood, collected on day 0 of AZD1222 vaccination. The chain employs TRBV7-6 and TRBJ2-2; a possible D gene is TRBD2 (5 bases). This clonotype originated in an adult in good health. The CDR3, as DNA: TGTGCCAGCAGCTTAGCAGGAGGCACCGGGGAGCTGTTTTTT. Translation: CASSLAGGTGELFF.